The rows below give T cell receptor beta chains drawn from one sample of a study of Ad26.COV2.S vaccination and SARS-CoV-2 variants. Generated by immunoSEQ multiplex PCR, the TCRdb table keeps only in-frame clones and is missing some. The sample has over 400,000 clones, over 80% seen once. Sequencing was performed on peripheral blood, taken in a trial of Ad26.COV2.S vaccine versus placebo. These receptors all stem from a person aged 18-65 years who received the Ad26.COV2.S COVID-19 vaccine or a placebo. CDR3s include the opening cysteine and the closing phenylalanine or tryptophan. The order of the fields is V gene, J gene, CDR3 protein.

V gene: TRBV6-6; J gene: TRBJ1-1; CDR3 protein: CASGGDRRTLRDEAFF
V gene: TRBV18; J gene: TRBJ2-6; CDR3 protein: CASSQTDRGKFGANVLTF
V gene: TRBV7-9; J gene: TRBJ2-3; CDR3 protein: CASSLDRGTDTQYF
V gene: TRBV7-9; J gene: TRBJ1-5; CDR3 protein: CASSLVGGRDQPQHF
V gene: TRBV5-4; J gene: TRBJ2-1; CDR3 protein: CASSLDRQGVYNEQFF
V gene: TRBV3-1/TRBV3-2; J gene: TRBJ2-2; CDR3 protein: CASSQGFSNTGELFF
V gene: TRBV30; J gene: TRBJ1-6; CDR3 protein: CAWNLGHRSYNSPLHF
V gene: TRBV4-1; J gene: TRBJ1-2; CDR3 protein: CASSQDLAGGYGYTF
V gene: TRBV4-3; J gene: TRBJ2-5; CDR3 protein: CASSQFSRLGVETQYF
V gene: TRBV7-9; J gene: TRBJ2-4; CDR3 protein: CASSLAGQGGKNIQYF
V gene: TRBV10-1; J gene: TRBJ2-3; CDR3 protein: CASSEYGGPTDTQYF
V gene: TRBV6-5; J gene: TRBJ1-6; CDR3 protein: CASSSLTPNSPLHF
V gene: TRBV2; J gene: TRBJ1-5; CDR3 protein: CASRGQVNQPQHF
V gene: TRBV24-1; J gene: TRBJ2-7; CDR3 protein: CATTLKDKNYEQYF
V gene: TRBV5-5; J gene: TRBJ2-7; CDR3 protein: CASSEALAGVYEQYF
V gene: TRBV4-3; J gene: TRBJ2-1; CDR3 protein: CASSQGTGDHNEQFF
V gene: TRBV2; J gene: TRBJ1-6; CDR3 protein: CASSVRAYNSPLHF
V gene: TRBV19; J gene: TRBJ2-7; CDR3 protein: CASSIGLTYEQYF
V gene: TRBV29-1; J gene: TRBJ2-3; CDR3 protein: CSVCWPVGTDTQYF
V gene: TRBV23-1; J gene: TRBJ2-5; CDR3 protein: CASGCRGLIRETQYF
V gene: TRBV27; J gene: TRBJ2-1; CDR3 protein: CASSLDSQNEQFF
V gene: TRBV18; J gene: TRBJ2-1; CDR3 protein: CASSLYYSGVGQFF
V gene: TRBV3-1/TRBV3-2; J gene: TRBJ2-3; CDR3 protein: CASSPGPGPSTDTQYF
V gene: TRBV6-5; J gene: TRBJ2-3; CDR3 protein: CASSSSGGGGGTQYF
V gene: TRBV5-1; J gene: TRBJ2-1; CDR3 protein: CASSQGLAHEQFF
V gene: TRBV9; J gene: TRBJ1-2; CDR3 protein: CASSVGGRSYGYTF
V gene: TRBV6-2/TRBV6-3; J gene: TRBJ2-7; CDR3 protein: CASSSRTKTGGIDEQYF
V gene: TRBV11-2; J gene: TRBJ1-4; CDR3 protein: CASSHLWGEKLFF
V gene: TRBV6-1; J gene: TRBJ1-3; CDR3 protein: CASSEVLGGLQNTIYF
V gene: TRBV7-2; J gene: TRBJ2-3; CDR3 protein: CASSPLRVSTDTQYF
V gene: TRBV28; J gene: TRBJ1-2; CDR3 protein: CASSTRQGPGYTF
V gene: TRBV28; J gene: TRBJ2-7; CDR3 protein: CASAPLLPIEQYF
V gene: TRBV9; J gene: TRBJ1-3; CDR3 protein: CASSGRGQGAGNTIYF
V gene: TRBV15; J gene: TRBJ1-2; CDR3 protein: CATSRGTAYGYTF
V gene: TRBV2; J gene: TRBJ1-2; CDR3 protein: CASSPSAPYYGYTF
V gene: TRBV15; J gene: TRBJ2-7; CDR3 protein: CATSRGSAQGEQYF
V gene: TRBV11-2; J gene: TRBJ2-2; CDR3 protein: CASSLSERNTGELFF
V gene: TRBV13; J gene: TRBJ2-5; CDR3 protein: CASSLGLAGVQETQYF
V gene: TRBV5-5; J gene: TRBJ1-5; CDR3 protein: CASSFLGHSNQPQHF
V gene: TRBV29-1; J gene: TRBJ1-4; CDR3 protein: CSATPQGNEKLFF
V gene: TRBV27; J gene: TRBJ2-7; CDR3 protein: CASRLGLAGAHEQYF
V gene: TRBV28; J gene: TRBJ2-7; CDR3 protein: CASRDYYEQYF
V gene: TRBV5-1; J gene: TRBJ1-2; CDR3 protein: CASSLVGFNGYTF
V gene: TRBV5-1; J gene: TRBJ2-5; CDR3 protein: CASSGGLAGGLPQETQYF
V gene: TRBV4-3; J gene: TRBJ1-2; CDR3 protein: CASSQTRGVTYGYTF
V gene: TRBV28; J gene: TRBJ1-5; CDR3 protein: CASSPMGQPRNQPQHF
V gene: TRBV15; J gene: TRBJ1-5; CDR3 protein: CATSRDSGAQPQHF
V gene: TRBV19; J gene: TRBJ1-5; CDR3 protein: CASSPQGNQPQHF
V gene: TRBV9; J gene: TRBJ1-2; CDR3 protein: CASSVATANYGYTF